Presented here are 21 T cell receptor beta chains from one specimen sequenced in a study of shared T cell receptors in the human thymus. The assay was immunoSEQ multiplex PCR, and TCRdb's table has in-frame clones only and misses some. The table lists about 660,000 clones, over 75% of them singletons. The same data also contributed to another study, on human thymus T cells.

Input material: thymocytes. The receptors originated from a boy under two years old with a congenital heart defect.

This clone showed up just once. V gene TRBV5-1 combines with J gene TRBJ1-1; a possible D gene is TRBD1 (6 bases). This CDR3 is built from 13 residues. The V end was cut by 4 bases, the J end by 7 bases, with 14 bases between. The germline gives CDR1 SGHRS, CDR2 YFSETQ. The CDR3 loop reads CASSILTGIEAFF. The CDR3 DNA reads TGCGCCAGCAGCATACTTACAGGGATTGAAGCTTTCTTT.

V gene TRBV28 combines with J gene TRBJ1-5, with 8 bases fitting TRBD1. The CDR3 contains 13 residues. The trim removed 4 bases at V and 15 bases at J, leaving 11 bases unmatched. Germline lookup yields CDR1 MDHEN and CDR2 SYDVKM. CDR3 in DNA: TGTGCCAGCAGTTCCACGGTGGGGACAGGCGGGCATTTT. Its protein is CASSSTVGTGGHF.

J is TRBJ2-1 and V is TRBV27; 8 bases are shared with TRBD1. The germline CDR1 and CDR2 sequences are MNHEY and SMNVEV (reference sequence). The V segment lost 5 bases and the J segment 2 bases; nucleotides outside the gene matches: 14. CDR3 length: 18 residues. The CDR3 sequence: CASSIITQGARTYNEQFF. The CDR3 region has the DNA TGTGCCAGCAGTATAATTACGCAGGGGGCGAGGACCTACAATGAGCAGTTCTTC.

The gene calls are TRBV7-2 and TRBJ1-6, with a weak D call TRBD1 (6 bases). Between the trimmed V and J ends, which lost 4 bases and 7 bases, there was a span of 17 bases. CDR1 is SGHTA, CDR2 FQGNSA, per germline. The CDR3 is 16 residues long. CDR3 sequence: CASSYLAGGLNSPLHF. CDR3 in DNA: TGTGCCAGCAGCTACCTCGCCGGGGGGCTGAATTCACCCCTCCACTTT. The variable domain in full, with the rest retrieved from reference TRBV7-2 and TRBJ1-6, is GAGVSQSPSNKVTEKGKDVELRCDPISGHTALYWYRQSLGQGLEFLIYFQGNSAPDKSGLPSDRFSAERTGGSVSTLTIQRTQQEDSAVYLCASSYLAGGLNSPLHFGNGTRLTVT.

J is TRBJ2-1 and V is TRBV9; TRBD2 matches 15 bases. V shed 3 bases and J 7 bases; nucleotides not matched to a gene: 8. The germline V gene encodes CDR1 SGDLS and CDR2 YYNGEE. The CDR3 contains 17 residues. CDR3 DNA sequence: TGTGCCAGCAGCGCGCCGGGACTAGCGGGGGGATGGAATGAGCAGTTCTTC. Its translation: CASSAPGLAGGWNEQFF.

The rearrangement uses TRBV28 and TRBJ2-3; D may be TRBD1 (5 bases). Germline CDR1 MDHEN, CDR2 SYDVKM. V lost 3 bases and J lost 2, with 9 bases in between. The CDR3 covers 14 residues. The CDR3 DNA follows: TGTGCCAGCAGTTTTGACAGCGACACAGATACGCAGTATTTT. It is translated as CASSFDSDTDTQYF.

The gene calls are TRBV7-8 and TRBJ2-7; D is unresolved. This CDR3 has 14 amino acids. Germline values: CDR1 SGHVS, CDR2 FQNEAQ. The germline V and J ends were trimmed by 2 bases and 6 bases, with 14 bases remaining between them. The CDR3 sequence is CASSLNMGSCEQYF. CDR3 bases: TGTGCCAGCAGCTTAAATATGGGCAGTTGCGAGCAGTACTTC.

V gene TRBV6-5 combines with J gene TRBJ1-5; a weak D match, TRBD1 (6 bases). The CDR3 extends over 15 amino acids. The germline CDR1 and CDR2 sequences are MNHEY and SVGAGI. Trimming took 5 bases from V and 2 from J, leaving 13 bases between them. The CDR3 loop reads CASSLRGGGNQPQHF. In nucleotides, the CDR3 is TGTGCCAGCAGTCTCAGAGGGGGAGGCAATCAGCCCCAGCATTTT.

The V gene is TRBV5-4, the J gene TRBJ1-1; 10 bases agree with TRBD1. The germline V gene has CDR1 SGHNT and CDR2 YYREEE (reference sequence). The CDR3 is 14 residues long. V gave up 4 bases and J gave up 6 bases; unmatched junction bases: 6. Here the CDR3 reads CASSRDRGGPEAFF. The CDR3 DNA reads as TGTGCCAGCAGCCGGGACAGGGGAGGCCCTGAAGCTTTCTTT.

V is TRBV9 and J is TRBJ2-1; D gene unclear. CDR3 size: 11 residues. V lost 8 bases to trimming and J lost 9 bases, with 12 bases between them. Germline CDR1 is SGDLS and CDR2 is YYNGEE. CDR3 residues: CARTGCGEQFF. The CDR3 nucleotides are TGTGCCAGAACTGGGTGCGGTGAGCAGTTCTTC.

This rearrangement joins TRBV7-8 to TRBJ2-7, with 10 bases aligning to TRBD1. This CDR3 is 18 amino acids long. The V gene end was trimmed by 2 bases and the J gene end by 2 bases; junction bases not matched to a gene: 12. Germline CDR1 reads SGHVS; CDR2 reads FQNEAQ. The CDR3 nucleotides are TGTGCCAGCAGCTTATTTCTTTTTTTCGGGACAGGGGCCTACGAGCAGTACTTC. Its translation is CASSLFLFFGTGAYEQYF.

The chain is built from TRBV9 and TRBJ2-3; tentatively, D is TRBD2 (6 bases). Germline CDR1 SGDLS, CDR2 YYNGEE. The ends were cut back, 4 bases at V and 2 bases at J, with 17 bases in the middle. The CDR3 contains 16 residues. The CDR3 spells CASSSGWSENTDTQYF. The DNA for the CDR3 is TGTGCCAGCAGCAGCGGGTGGAGCGAGAACACAGATACGCAGTATTTT.

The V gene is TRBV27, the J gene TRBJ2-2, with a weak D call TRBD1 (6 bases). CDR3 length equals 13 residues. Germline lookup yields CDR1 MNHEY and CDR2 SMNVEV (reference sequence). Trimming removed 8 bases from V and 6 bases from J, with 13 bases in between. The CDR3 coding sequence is TGTGCCAGCTCTCAGAGGGGGTCCGGGGAGCTGTTTTTT. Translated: CASSQRGSGELFF.

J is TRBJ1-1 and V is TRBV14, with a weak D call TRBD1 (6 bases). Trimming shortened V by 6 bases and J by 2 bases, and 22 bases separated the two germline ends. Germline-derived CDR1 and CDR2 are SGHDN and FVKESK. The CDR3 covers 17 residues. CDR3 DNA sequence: TGTGCCAGCAGTCCCGGACAGCGCAAAAGCCTCAACACTGAAGCTTTCTTT. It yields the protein CASSPGQRKSLNTEAFF.

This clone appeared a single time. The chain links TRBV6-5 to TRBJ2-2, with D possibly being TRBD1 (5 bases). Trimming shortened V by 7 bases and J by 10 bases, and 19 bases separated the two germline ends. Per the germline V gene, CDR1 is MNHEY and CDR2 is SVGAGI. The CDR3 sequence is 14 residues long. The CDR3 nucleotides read TGTGCCAGCACCAAAAGTTATCCAGGGAAGGAGCTGTTTTTT. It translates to CASTKSYPGKELFF.

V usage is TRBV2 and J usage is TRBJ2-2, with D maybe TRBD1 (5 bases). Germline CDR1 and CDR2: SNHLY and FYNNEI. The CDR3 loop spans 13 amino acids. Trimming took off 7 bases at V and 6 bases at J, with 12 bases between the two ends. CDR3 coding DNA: TGTGCCAGCACCCACCACAGGTCCGGGGAGCTGTTTTTT. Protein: CASTHHRSGELFF.

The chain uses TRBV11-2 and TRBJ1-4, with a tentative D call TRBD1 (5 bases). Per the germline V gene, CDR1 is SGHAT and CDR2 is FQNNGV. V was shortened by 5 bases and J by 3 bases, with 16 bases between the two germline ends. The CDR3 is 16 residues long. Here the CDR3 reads CASSERTRVSNEKLFF. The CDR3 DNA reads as TGTGCCAGCAGCGAGAGAACCAGGGTGTCTAATGAAAAACTGTTTTTT.

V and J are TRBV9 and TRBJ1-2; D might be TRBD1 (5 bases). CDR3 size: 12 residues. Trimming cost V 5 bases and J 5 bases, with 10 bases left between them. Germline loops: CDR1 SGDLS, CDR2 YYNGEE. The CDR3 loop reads CASRTAPYGYTF. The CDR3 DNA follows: TGTGCCAGCAGGACAGCACCTTATGGCTACACCTTC.

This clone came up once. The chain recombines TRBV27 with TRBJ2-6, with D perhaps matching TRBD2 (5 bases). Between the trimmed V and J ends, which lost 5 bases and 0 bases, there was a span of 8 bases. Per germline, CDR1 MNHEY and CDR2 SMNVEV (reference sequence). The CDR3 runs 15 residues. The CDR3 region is CASSGLGSGANVLTF. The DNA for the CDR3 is TGTGCCAGCAGTGGACTCGGCTCTGGGGCCAACGTCCTGACTTTC.

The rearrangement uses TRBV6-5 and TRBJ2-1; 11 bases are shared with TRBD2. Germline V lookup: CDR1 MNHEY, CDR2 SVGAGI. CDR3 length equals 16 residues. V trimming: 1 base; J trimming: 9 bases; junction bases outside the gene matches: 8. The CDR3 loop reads CASSYLAGGPFPEQFF. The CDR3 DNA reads TGTGCCAGCAGTTACTTAGCGGGAGGGCCCTTTCCTGAGCAGTTCTTC.

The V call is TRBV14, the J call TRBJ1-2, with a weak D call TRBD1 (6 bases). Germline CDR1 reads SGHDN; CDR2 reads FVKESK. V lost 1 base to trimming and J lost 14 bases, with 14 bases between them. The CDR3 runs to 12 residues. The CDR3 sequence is CASSQADSPRTF. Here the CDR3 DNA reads TGTGCCAGCAGCCAAGCGGACAGTCCGAGGACCTTC.